These T cell receptor beta chains were read from a single sample in a study of siplizumab effects on memory and regulatory T cells. The table came from immunoSEQ multiplex PCR; TCRdb's copy has only in-frame clones and leaves some out. The data show 95,000 to 130,000 clones, approximately 94% seen once. Source material: non-Treg CD4+ T cells sorted from blood. The receptor source for this set is a human donor in good health. CDR3s include the opening cysteine and the closing phenylalanine or tryptophan. The order of the fields is V gene, J gene, D gene, CDR3 length, clone size, CDR3 protein, CDR3 DNA. The D gene is left open where the match is weak. The size of a clone is reported for some rows only, either as once, few or many, or as a class for expanded clones.

TRBV7-2	TRBJ2-2	-	16	-	CASSWGGRRATGELFF	TGTGCCAGCAGCTGGGGGGGCCGCAGGGCCACCGGGGAGCTGTTTTTT
TRBV15	TRBJ2-1	TRBD2	15	-	CATSRGLAGANEQFF	TGTGCCACCAGCAGAGGGCTAGCGGGAGCCAATGAGCAGTTCTTC
TRBV6-6	TRBJ2-1	-	15	-	CASSYSRTANNEQFF	TGTGCCAGCAGTTACTCAAGGACAGCCAACAATGAGCAGTTCTTC
TRBV11-2	TRBJ1-2	-	13	once	CASSTRQVHGYTF	TGTGCCAGCAGCACCCGACAGGTTCATGGCTACACCTTC
TRBV5-4	TRBJ2-3	-	15	-	CASSLGPNGPDTQYF	TGTGCCAGCAGCTTGGGGCCAAACGGCCCAGATACGCAGTATTTT
TRBV30	TRBJ2-7	-	11	-	CAWSHGGEQYF	TGTGCCTGGAGCCACGGGGGCGAGCAGTACTTC
TRBV23-1	TRBJ2-7	TRBD1	15	-	CASRSNRGFKYEQYF	TGCGCCAGCCGATCGAACAGGGGGTTTAAGTACGAGCAGTACTTC
TRBV18	TRBJ2-1	-	14	-	CASSPGIQNNEQFF	TGTGCCAGCTCACCAGGGATCCAAAACAATGAGCAGTTCTTC
TRBV10-2	TRBJ2-2	-	14	-	CASQGRPNTGELFF	TGCGCCAGCCAGGGCCGCCCGAACACCGGGGAGCTGTTTTTT
TRBV6-1	TRBJ1-2	-	14	-	CATEPGTGVYGYTF	TGTGCCACCGAACCCGGGACTGGAGTCTATGGCTACACCTTC
TRBV6-5	TRBJ2-5	-	10	-	CASGRETQYF	TGTGCCAGCGGCAGAGAGACCCAGTACTTC
TRBV2	TRBJ1-2	-	14	once	CASSEASTQYGYTF	TGTGCCAGCAGTGAGGCCTCTACTCAGTATGGCTACACCTTC
TRBV7-6	TRBJ1-3	-	14	-	CASSRGRAENTIYF	TGTGCCAGCAGCCGCGGCAGGGCGGAAAACACCATATATTTT
TRBV4-1	TRBJ1-6	TRBD1	15	-	CASRGLRQGNSPLHF	TGCGCCAGCAGGGGACTCAGACAGGGGAATTCACCCCTCCACTTT
TRBV7-7	TRBJ1-2	TRBD1	15	-	CASSLFQGAIYGYTF	TGTGCTAGCAGCTTATTTCAGGGGGCAATCTATGGCTACACCTTC
TRBV9	TRBJ1-2	-	15	-	CASSKSPGAEYGYTF	TGTGCCAGCAGCAAATCGCCTGGGGCAGAGTATGGCTACACCTTC
TRBV6-5	TRBJ2-7	TRBD1	15	-	CASRTLGQGASEQYF	TGTGCCAGCAGAACCCTAGGACAGGGGGCGAGCGAGCAGTACTTC
TRBV5-1	TRBJ2-5	TRBD2	19	-	CASSSHQSLAGASLETQYF	TGCGCCAGCAGCTCCCACCAGTCACTAGCGGGGGCCTCCCTAGAGACCCAGTACTTC
TRBV11-2	TRBJ2-3	-	13	-	CASSLVPTDTQYF	TGTGCCAGCAGCTTAGTTCCAACAGATACGCAGTATTTT
TRBV27	TRBJ1-5	TRBD1	17	-	CASSPLGQGPSNQPQHF	TGTGCCAGCAGTCCCCTGGGACAGGGGCCAAGCAATCAGCCCCAGCATTTT
TRBV11-2	TRBJ2-7	-	13	once	CASSFDRGYEQYF	TGTGCCAGCAGCTTTGACAGAGGCTACGAGCAGTACTTC
TRBV29-1	TRBJ1-5	-	15	-	CSVEEGMNSNQPQHF	TGCAGCGTTGAAGAGGGAATGAATAGCAATCAGCCCCAGCATTTT
TRBV7-6	TRBJ2-1	TRBD2	14	-	CASREGGSLNEQFF	TGTGCCAGTAGGGAGGGAGGAAGTTTGAATGAGCAGTTCTTC
TRBV18	TRBJ2-7	-	13	-	CASSHSERGEQYF	TGTGCCAGCTCACATTCCGAAAGGGGCGAGCAGTACTTC
TRBV10-3	TRBJ2-1	-	16	-	CAILVGANRDSDEQFF	TGTGCCATCTTAGTAGGGGCCAACAGGGATAGCGATGAGCAGTTCTTC
TRBV9	TRBJ1-5	-	17	-	CASSVRGGGKNNQPQHF	TGTGCCAGCAGCGTTCGTGGGGGGGGCAAGAACAATCAGCCCCAGCATTTT
TRBV4-2	TRBJ2-6	-	18	once	CASPPHQSRIAGANVLTF	TGTGCCTCCCCACCCCACCAATCACGGATCGCTGGGGCCAACGTCCTGACTTTC
TRBV6-5	TRBJ1-2	TRBD1	13	-	CASIKAGQEHYTF	TGTGCCAGCATTAAAGCGGGACAGGAGCATTACACCTTC
TRBV19	TRBJ1-4	-	13	-	CASKGPNNEKLFF	TGTGCCAGTAAGGGCCCGAATAATGAAAAACTGTTTTTT